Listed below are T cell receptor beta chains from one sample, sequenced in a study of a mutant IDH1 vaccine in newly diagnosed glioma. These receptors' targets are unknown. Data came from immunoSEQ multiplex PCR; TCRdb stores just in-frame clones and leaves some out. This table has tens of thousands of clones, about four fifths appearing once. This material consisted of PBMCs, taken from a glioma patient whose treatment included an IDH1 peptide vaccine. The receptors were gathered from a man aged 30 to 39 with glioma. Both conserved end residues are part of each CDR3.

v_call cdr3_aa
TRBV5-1 CASSLELLSSGNTIYF
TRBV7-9 CASSPTGAYEQYF
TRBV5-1 CASRRTSGSDEQFF
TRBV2 CASITGTDYNSPLHF
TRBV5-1 CASSLNPAENTEAFF
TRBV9 CASSVDELTGGEQFF
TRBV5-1 CASSLDGVASTDTQYF
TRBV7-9 CASRSPQGRTGNTGELFF
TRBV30 CAWSVKQGRIGYTF
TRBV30 CAWSVLAGQGDTQYF